The 8 T cell receptor beta chains below come from one sample, sequenced in a study of immune heterogeneity within non-small cell lung tumors. TCRs were amplified from 600 ng gDNA of bulk tumor per sample. From each primary tumor, several far-apart biopsies were obtained during surgery. Each patient presented with untreated, newly diagnosed non-small cell lung cancer and received curative surgery. Multiplex PCR was performed with 32 V and 13 J primers, and it amplified TCR beta CDR3. One entry per CDR3 protein results from TCRdb running MiXCR on the multiplex PCR reads. The sample lists around 23,000 distinct CDR3 sequences, about 26% seen once, with 3.5% to 4.5% in the top ten. Sequencing used lung tumor tissue. The source of these receptors is a man aged 35 to 55 with non-small cell lung cancer.

This clonotype was observed at least ten times. This sequence joins TRBV3-1 and TRBJ1-2; D ambiguous. With 0 bases removed from V and 4 bases from J, the gap between germline ends came to 12 bases. The CDR3 spans 15 residues. Germline V gene sequence: CDR1 LGHDT, CDR2 YNNKEL (reference sequence). The chain's CDR3 is CASSQDHSVGYGYTF. CDR3 nucleotide sequence: TGTGCCAGCAGCCAAGATCACAGTGTAGGCTATGGCTACACCTTC. The entire variable domain, with the rest obtained from reference TRBV3-1 and TRBJ1-2, is as follows: DTAVSQTPKYLVTQMGNDKSIKCEQNLGHDTMYWYKQDSKKFLKIMFSYNNKELIINETVPNRFSPKSPDKAHLNLHINSLELGDSAVYFCASSQDHSVGYGYTFGSGTRLTVV.

This rearrangement joins TRBV14 to TRBJ2-1; D gene unclear. The CDR3 is 14 amino acids. Per germline, CDR1 SGHDN and CDR2 FVKESK. V lost 7 bases, J lost 7 bases, and 17 bases lay in between. CDR3 protein: CASIRRTTKNEQFF. The CDR3 DNA is TGTGCCAGCATCCGACGGACGACGAAGAATGAGCAGTTCTTC.

About this clonotype: Possible read error: a much larger clone is one base away. The chain uses TRBV18 and TRBJ2-7, with a weak D call TRBD1 (6 bases). Germline V gene sequence: CDR1 KGHSH, CDR2 LQKENI. The CDR3 spans 14 residues. Here the CDR3 DNA reads TGTGCCAGCTTACCACGGACAGAAGCCTACGAGCAGTACTTC. Protein: CASLPRTEAYEQYF.

Many counts were recorded for this clonotype. The chain is built from TRBV20-1 and TRBJ2-7, with D perhaps matching TRBD2 (6 bases). V lost 3 bases to trimming and J lost 3 bases, with 18 bases between them. The CDR3 consists of 15 residues. Looked up from germline, CDR1 is DFQATT and CDR2 is SNEGSKA (reference sequence). CDR3 sequence: CSARASAGWDYEQYF. In nucleotides, the CDR3 is TGCAGTGCTAGGGCGTCGGCGGGATGGGACTACGAGCAGTACTTC.

In regard to this clonotype: The junction does not match germline at one end; this may be a read error. The rearrangement joins TRBV7-9 to TRBJ2-5; TRBD2 matches at 11 bases. The germline V gene has CDR1 SEHNR and CDR2 FQNEAQ (reference sequence). The CDR3 has 17 amino acids. The CDR3 loop is CASSPLLASGGQATQYF. CDR3 nucleotides: TGTGCCAGCAGCCCACTTCTGGCTAGCGGGGGGCAAGCGACCCAGTACTTC.

Of note for this clonotype: A much larger clone differs from this one at a single base, so this may be a read error. This chain uses TRBV20-1 with TRBJ1-1, with D possibly matching TRBD1 (5 bases). CDR1 is DFQATT, CDR2 SNEGSKA, per germline (reference sequence). V was trimmed by 5 bases and J by 1 base, leaving 17 bases between them. This CDR3 spans 15 amino acids. The CDR3 region is CSARDPDMGNTEAFF. CDR3 nucleotides: TGCAGTGCTCGGGACCCGGACATGGGGAACACTGAAGCTTTCTTT.

This clonotype has just a few counts. This chain joins TRBV11-2 and TRBJ2-6; a possible D gene is TRBD2 (6 bases). CDR3 length: 16 amino acids. Deletions cut 1 base from V and 2 bases from J, with 9 bases between. Germline loops: CDR1 SGHAT, CDR2 FQNNGV. The CDR3 spells CASSLVGTAGANVLTF. In DNA form, the CDR3 reads TGTGCCAGCAGCTTAGTAGGGACTGCTGGGGCCAACGTCCTGACTTTC.

This clonotype was detected only a few times. The chain is built from TRBV18 and TRBJ2-4; a weak D match, TRBD2 (6 bases). Germline V CDR1 and CDR2: KGHSH, LQKENI. Trimming removed 4 bases from V and 1 base from J, with 23 bases in between. CDR3 length: 19 residues. The CDR3 DNA reads TGTGCCAGCTCACAAACTTCTGGCGATATTCTAGCGGCCAAAAACATTCAGTACTTC. Translation gives CASSQTSGDILAAKNIQYF.